A single sample is the source of the 23 T cell receptor beta chains below, sequenced in a study of T cells after yellow fever vaccination. TCRdb re-called the 5' RACE reads through MiXCR, storing one row per CDR3 protein. This sample yields 100,000 to 150,000 distinct CDR3 sequences, of which 12% to 15% are seen a single time; around 40% belongs to the top ten. Material: CD8+ T cells sorted from PBMCs, obtained 5 days after the yellow fever booster vaccination. Source of these receptors: a man aged 18 to 29 who received the YFV17D yellow fever vaccine.

V gene TRBV7-9 combines with J gene TRBJ2-2, with D perhaps TRBD2 (6 bases). The length of the CDR3 is 16 residues. CDR1 and CDR2 from the germline V gene are SEHNR and FQNEAQ (reference sequence). Trimming pared 2 bases from V and 1 base from J, leaving 11 bases between. Written as DNA, the CDR3 is TGTGCCAGCAGCTTAATAGGAGCGGGGAACACCGGGGAGCTGTTTTTT. Encoded protein: CASSLIGAGNTGELFF.

In its sample, this clonotype was seen a few times. The genes are TRBV9 and TRBJ2-5, with D maybe TRBD2 (7 bases). Germline loops: CDR1 SGDLS, CDR2 YYNGEE. The ends were cut back, 0 bases at V and 5 bases at J, with 14 bases in the middle. CDR3 length equals 15 residues. This chain's CDR3 is CASSVEGGAGETQYF. The CDR3, as DNA: TGTGCCAGCAGCGTAGAAGGGGGGGCCGGGGAGACCCAGTACTTC. The full variable domain, in which reference TRBV9 and TRBJ2-5 provide the parts outside the CDR3, is DSGVTQTPKHLITATGQRVTLRCSPRSGDLSVYWYQQSLDQGLQFLIQYYNGEERAKGNILERFSAQQFPDLHSELNLSSLELGDSALYFCASSVEGGAGETQYFGPGTRLLVL.

This clonotype was seen a few times. The V call is TRBV4-2, the J call TRBJ1-2; D gene ambiguous. V lost 0 bases and J 8 bases, leaving 7 bases between the germline ends. The CDR3 extends over 12 amino acids. CDR1 LGHNA and CDR2 YNFKEQ come from the germline V gene. CDR3 sequence: CASSQDKVGYTF. The CDR3, as DNA: TGTGCCAGCAGCCAAGATAAGGTCGGCTACACCTTC.

The chain uses TRBV9 and TRBJ2-1; D is tentatively TRBD1 or TRBD2 (7 bases each). The V and J ends lost 4 bases and 3 bases respectively, with 17 bases between them. The length of the CDR3 is 16 residues. Germline lookup yields CDR1 SGDLS and CDR2 YYNGEE. The CDR3 loop reads CASSPGEGALYNEQFF. Here the CDR3 DNA reads TGTGCCAGCAGCCCGGGGGAGGGGGCTCTCTACAATGAGCAGTTCTTC.

This clonotype has just a few counts. The chain recombines TRBV29-1 with TRBJ2-1; 7 bases fit TRBD2. Germline assignment: CDR1 SQVTM and CDR2 ANQGSEA. This CDR3 region has 13 residues. The junction had 9 bases not matched to a gene; V was cut back by 4 bases and J by 9 bases. CDR3 DNA sequence: TGCAGCGTTGCGACTAGCCGGGTCACTGAGCAGTTCTTC. This encodes CSVATSRVTEQFF.

The chain links TRBV29-1 to TRBJ1-2; D not certain. There are 14 residues in the CDR3. The ends were cut back, 0 bases at V and 3 bases at J, with 11 bases in the middle. From germline, CDR1 is SQVTM and CDR2 ANQGSEA. The CDR3 nucleotides are TGCAGCGTTGAAGATCCCGGAGAGGACTATGGCTACACCTTC. It codes for CSVEDPGEDYGYTF.

The V gene is TRBV19, the J gene TRBJ2-5; D is perhaps TRBD2 (5 bases). Germline values: CDR1 LNHDA, CDR2 SQIVND (reference sequence). The CDR3 consists of 15 residues. Between the trimmed V and J ends, which lost 1 base and 4 bases, there was a span of 13 bases. CDR3 residues: CASSIGQALGETQYF. The CDR3 nucleotides read TGTGCCAGTAGTATAGGCCAGGCACTAGGAGAGACCCAGTACTTC.

This clonotype occurred a few times. The rearrangement uses TRBV6-2 or TRBV6-3 and TRBJ1-1; no firm D call. V lost 7 bases, J lost 4 bases, and 13 bases lay in between. This CDR3 is 13 amino acids long. From germline, CDR1 is MNHEY and CDR2 SVGEGT. The CDR3 is CASNTNWGTEAFF. In nucleotides, the CDR3 is TGTGCCAGCAACACCAACTGGGGCACTGAAGCTTTCTTT.

In its sample, this clonotype was seen a few times. The CDR3 coding sequence is TGTGCCAGCAGCTTAATGAATTCACCCCTCCACTTT. Amino acid sequence: CASSLMNSPLHF. V gene TRBV7-9 combines with J gene TRBJ1-6, with D hard to call. The CDR3 is 12 amino acids. V dropped 2 bases and J dropped 7 bases, with 3 bases sitting between them. CDR1 is SEHNR and CDR2 is FQNEAQ in the germline V gene (reference sequence).

V gene TRBV4-2 combines with J gene TRBJ2-3; 8 bases line up with TRBD2. Germline V lookup: CDR1 LGHNA, CDR2 YNFKEQ. The CDR3 length is 18 residues. Losses at the gene ends were 3 bases for V and 3 bases for J; bases not matched to a gene: 14. CDR3 nucleotides: TGTGCCAGCAGCCATACGACTAGCGAAGATTGGGTTACAGATACGCAGTATTTT. It specifies CASSHTTSEDWVTDTQYF.

The V and J genes are TRBV12-3 or TRBV12-4 and TRBJ1-3; possibly TRBD1 for D (5 bases). V shed 6 bases and J shed 1 base, with 13 bases lying between them. The CDR3 is 15 residues long. The CDR3 is CASSPNPGSGNTIYF. DNA for the CDR3: TGTGCCAGCAGCCCTAACCCAGGGTCTGGAAACACCATATATTTT.

This clonotype was observed a handful of times. V is TRBV4-3 and J is TRBJ2-5; possibly TRBD2 for D (6 bases). The ends were cut back, 0 bases at V and 7 bases at J, with 15 bases in the middle. CDR3 length equals 15 residues. CDR1 is LGHNA, CDR2 YSLEER, per germline. The CDR3 region is CASSQDSYVGGTQYF. The CDR3 DNA reads as TGCGCCAGCAGCCAAGATAGTTATGTCGGGGGGACCCAGTACTTC.

At least ten counts were recorded for this clonotype. This rearrangement joins TRBV4-1 to TRBJ2-3; D ambiguous. Germline V CDR1 and CDR2: MGHRA, YSYEKL. V dropped 0 bases and J dropped 5 bases, with 12 bases sitting between them. The CDR3 runs to 15 residues. The CDR3 here is CASSQERADRDTQYF. The CDR3 DNA follows: TGCGCCAGCAGCCAAGAACGGGCCGATCGAGATACGCAGTATTTT.

In this sample, this clonotype turned up a few times. The rearrangement links TRBV6-5 to TRBJ1-2; unclear D gene. This CDR3 spans 12 amino acids. Germline V gives CDR1 MNHEY, CDR2 SVGAGI. Trimming took off 2 bases at V and 8 bases at J, with 9 bases between the two ends. The CDR3 DNA reads TGTGCCAGCAGTTACGGGTCGGGAGGCTACACCTTC. Translating it yields CASSYGSGGYTF.

The V and J genes are TRBV27 and TRBJ2-1, with a weak D call TRBD1 (6 bases). With 6 bases removed from V and 4 bases from J, the gap between germline ends came to 13 bases. Germline CDR1 reads MNHEY; CDR2 reads SMNVEV (reference sequence). The length of the CDR3 is 14 residues. This chain's CDR3 is CASSQTGRYNEQFF. In DNA form, the CDR3 reads TGTGCCAGCAGCCAGACAGGCCGATACAATGAGCAGTTCTTC.

In its sample, this clonotype was seen a few times. V gene TRBV6-2 or TRBV6-3 combines with J gene TRBJ2-1; the match to TRBD1 covers 7 bases. Looked up from germline, CDR1 is MNHEY and CDR2 is SVGEGT. J was trimmed by 0 bases and V by 2 bases; bases with no gene match: 10. The CDR3 is 18 residues long. The DNA of the CDR3 is TGTGCCAGCAGTTACAGGGGGCTGCAAACGAGCTCCTACAATGAGCAGTTCTTC. Its translation: CASSYRGLQTSSYNEQFF.

The rearrangement links TRBV6-2 or TRBV6-3 to TRBJ2-7; TRBD2 matches 9 bases. This CDR3 is 13 amino acids long. V lost 5 bases, J lost 6 bases, and 5 bases stayed unmatched. Germline CDR1 and CDR2: MNHEY and SVGEGT. The CDR3: CASSLTSGSEQYV. In nucleotides, the CDR3 is TGTGCCAGCAGTCTGACTAGCGGATCCGAGCAGTACGTC.

The chain has TRBV3-1 and TRBJ2-2; 9 nucleotides line up with TRBD2. The CDR3 sequence is 17 residues long. V lost 3 bases, J lost 3 bases, and 8 bases stayed unmatched. Germline V CDR1 and CDR2: LGHDT, YNNKEL (reference sequence). The CDR3 sequence is CASSQALAGSYTGELFF. CDR3 coding DNA: TGTGCCAGCAGCCAGGCCCTAGCGGGGAGCTACACCGGGGAGCTGTTTTTT.

This clonotype was seen a handful of times. The chain employs TRBV18 and TRBJ2-1; TRBD1 agrees at 10 bases. In germline, CDR1 is KGHSH, CDR2 LQKENI. There are 16 residues in the CDR3. After removal of 6 bases from V and 2 bases from J, the junction contained 7 bases not matched to a gene. CDR3 DNA: TGTGCCAGCTCGCCCCGACAGGGGGCCACCTACAATGAGCAGTTCTTC. It encodes CASSPRQGATYNEQFF.

This clonotype was counted only a few times. The CDR3 spells CASSSGGSMASPLHF. DNA of the CDR3: TGTGCCAGCAGCTCAGGAGGGAGCATGGCTTCACCCCTCCACTTT. The chain uses TRBV5-6 and TRBJ1-6; no clear D. V lost 3 bases and J lost 9, with 16 bases in between. In germline, CDR1 is SGHDT, CDR2 YYEEEE. The CDR3 is 15 residues long.

This clonotype was counted at least ten times. J is TRBJ1-3 and V is TRBV4-1, with D tentatively TRBD1 (6 bases). The ends were cut back, 7 bases at V and 4 bases at J, with 17 bases in the middle. There are 15 residues in the CDR3. The germline gives CDR1 MGHRA, CDR2 YSYEKL. The CDR3 here is CASTLDPGQGNTIYF. CDR3 coding DNA: TGCGCCAGCACATTGGATCCGGGACAAGGAAACACCATATATTTT.

Only a few counts were recorded for this clonotype. The gene calls are TRBV15 and TRBJ2-3; D call uncertain. V dropped 0 bases and J dropped 2 bases, with 15 bases sitting between them. Germline V lookup: CDR1 LNHNV, CDR2 YYDKDF (reference sequence). The CDR3 has 17 amino acids. The DNA for the CDR3 is TGTGCCACCAGCAGAGACCCTGTTTTAAGCTACACAGATACGCAGTATTTT. Translation gives CATSRDPVLSYTDTQYF.

The chain joins TRBV12-3 or TRBV12-4 to TRBJ2-5, with TRBD1 matching over 9 bases. The V segment lost 7 bases and the J segment 7 bases; nucleotides outside the gene matches: 10. CDR3 length: 14 amino acids. The CDR3 spells CASTWDRDYVTQYF. CDR3 coding DNA: TGTGCCAGCACCTGGGACAGGGATTATGTGACCCAGTACTTC.